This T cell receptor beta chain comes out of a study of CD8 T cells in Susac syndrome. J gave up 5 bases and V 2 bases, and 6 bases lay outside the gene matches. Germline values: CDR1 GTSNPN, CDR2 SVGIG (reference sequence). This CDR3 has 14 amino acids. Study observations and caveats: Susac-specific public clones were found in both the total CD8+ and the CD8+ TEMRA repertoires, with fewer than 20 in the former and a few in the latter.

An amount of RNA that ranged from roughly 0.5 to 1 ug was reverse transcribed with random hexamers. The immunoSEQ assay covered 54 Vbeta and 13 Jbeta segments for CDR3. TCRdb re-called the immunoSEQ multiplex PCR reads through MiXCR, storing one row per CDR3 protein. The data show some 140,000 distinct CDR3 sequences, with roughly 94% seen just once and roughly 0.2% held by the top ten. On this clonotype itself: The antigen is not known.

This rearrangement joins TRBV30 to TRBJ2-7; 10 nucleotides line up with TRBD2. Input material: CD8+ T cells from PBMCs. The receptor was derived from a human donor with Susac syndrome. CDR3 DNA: TGTGCCTGGAGTCATGCTAGCGGGAGTAACGAGCAGTACTTC. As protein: CAWSHASGSNEQYF.